The 10 T cell receptor beta chains given below trace back to one sample, sequenced in a study of T cells after yellow fever vaccination. MiXCR, run by TCRdb on the 5' RACE reads, gives a single entry per CDR3 protein. The data hold over 300,000 distinct CDR3 sequences, with roughly 3.5% observed a single time. Specimen: PBMCs, collected on the day of the yellow fever booster vaccination. These receptors were collected from a man aged 18-30 years who received the YFV17D yellow fever vaccine.

This clonotype has just a few counts. The chain links TRBV5-4 to TRBJ2-5; a weak D match, TRBD2 (5 bases). The V end lost 4 bases, the J end lost 5 bases, and 12 bases lay between the germline ends. CDR1 is SGHNT and CDR2 is YYREEE in the germline V gene (reference sequence). The CDR3 extends over 13 amino acids. CDR3 DNA sequence: TGTGCCAGCAGCCCCTTTCCGGGGGAGACCCAGTACTTC. The encoded protein is CASSPFPGETQYF.

There are a few counts of this clonotype. The gene calls are TRBV6-6 and TRBJ2-7; 12 bases are shared with TRBD1. CDR1 MNHNY and CDR2 SVGAGI come from the germline V gene (reference sequence). The CDR3 is 14 amino acids. The V gene end was trimmed by 5 bases and the J gene end by 6 bases; junction bases not matched to a gene: 5. This CDR3 is CASSTGTGGVEQYF. In nucleotides, the CDR3 is TGTGCCAGCAGTACCGGGACAGGGGGCGTCGAGCAGTACTTC.

The chain has TRBV7-2 and TRBJ1-5, with D unclear. CDR1 and CDR2 (germline): SGHTA, FQGNSA. Trimming removed 3 bases from V and 8 bases from J, with 11 bases in between. This CDR3 comprises 13 residues. The CDR3 sequence: CASSFGLMEPQHF. CDR3 nucleotides: TGTGCCAGCAGCTTTGGGTTGATGGAGCCCCAGCATTTT.

CDR3 amino acids: CASSPPSGFGYTF. CDR3 coding DNA: TGTGCCAGCTCACCACCGTCGGGGTTCGGCTACACCTTC. This chain uses TRBV18 with TRBJ1-2; D unresolved. This CDR3 is built from 13 residues. V was trimmed by 0 bases and J by 8 bases, leaving 10 bases between them. Germline lookup yields CDR1 KGHSH and CDR2 LQKENI.

This clonotype showed up many times. The chain links TRBV4-2 to TRBJ1-5, with D uncertain. The CDR3 extends over 14 amino acids. The V gene's germline CDR1 is LGHNA and CDR2 YNFKEQ. V was clipped by 6 bases and J by 2 bases, with 11 bases between them. CDR3 sequence: CASRQDGGNQPQHF. The CDR3 DNA reads TGTGCCAGCAGGCAGGATGGGGGCAATCAGCCCCAGCATTTT.

The table lists this clonotype with many counts. The chain joins TRBV6-4 to TRBJ2-7, with a possible D match to TRBD2 (6 bases). V was shortened by 4 bases and J by 3 bases, with 13 bases between the two germline ends. The germline V gene encodes CDR1 MRHNA and CDR2 SNTAGT. This CDR3 spans 14 amino acids. The CDR3 here is CASSGKAGSYEQYV. The CDR3 region has the DNA TGTGCCAGCAGTGGGAAGGCGGGAAGCTACGAGCAGTACGTC.

This clonotype was recorded at least ten times. The V call is TRBV5-6, the J call TRBJ1-1; weak D call: TRBD1 (5 bases). The CDR3 contains 16 residues. V shed 0 bases and J shed 4 bases, with 16 bases lying between them. The V gene's germline CDR1 is SGHDT and CDR2 YYEEEE. In DNA form, the CDR3 reads TGTGCCAGCAGCTTGGGGCAGGGCGGGTTGCGCACTGAAGCTTTCTTT. It is translated as CASSLGQGGLRTEAFF.

This clonotype was seen many times. This chain joins TRBV9 and TRBJ1-5, with a weak D call TRBD1 (5 bases). Germline V gene data show CDR1 as SGDLS and CDR2 as YYNGEE. CDR3 length: 15 amino acids. V was cut by 4 bases and J by 9 bases, with 20 bases left in between. The CDR3 loop reads CASSPRAGINSPQHF. CDR3 sequence (DNA): TGTGCCAGCAGCCCAAGGGCAGGGATTAACTCGCCCCAGCATTTT.

The rearrangement joins TRBV12-3 or TRBV12-4 to TRBJ1-5; 7 bases map to TRBD1. The junction had 8 bases not matched to a gene; V was cut back by 9 bases and J by 0 bases. This CDR3 region has 15 residues. CDR3 sequence reads: CASGDSTYSNQPQHF. In DNA form, the CDR3 reads TGTGCCAGTGGGGACAGCACATATAGCAATCAGCCCCAGCATTTT.

There are a few counts of this clonotype. The chain has TRBV12-3 or TRBV12-4 and TRBJ2-2; 10 bases align to TRBD1. V trimming: 6 bases; J trimming: 3 bases; junction bases outside the gene matches: 10. This CDR3 spans 17 amino acids. This chain's CDR3 is CASRGTPDRGDTGELFF. CDR3 DNA sequence: TGTGCCAGCAGGGGAACTCCGGACAGGGGGGACACCGGGGAGCTGTTTTTT.